This T cell receptor beta chain was sequenced in a study of OX40 agonist ivuxolimab in advanced cancers. Study-wide background: Every 2 weeks, patients received ivuxolimab intravenously, dosed at 0.01 to 10 mg/kg. Prior therapy, whether anti-PD-1, anti-PD-L1 or anti-CTLA-4, was allowed, and roughly 41% had some.

Clones were read by immunoSEQ multiplex PCR, and TCRdb kept only the in-frame ones, dropping some. Of 70,000 to 95,000 clones in the sample, roughly 94% were seen once. CDR3 length equals 13 residues. Per the germline V gene, CDR1 is SGHKS and CDR2 is YYEKEE (reference sequence). V was trimmed by 0 bases and J by 5 bases, leaving 8 bases between them. Sequenced material: CD4+ or CD8+ T cells sorted from blood, taken in a trial of the OX40 agonist ivuxolimab. The chain joins TRBV5-5 to TRBJ2-5, with no clear D. This TCR derives from an adult with an advanced solid tumor such as melanoma, head and neck, liver or kidney cancer. The CDR3 protein is CASSLGPAETQYF. DNA of the CDR3: TGTGCCAGCAGCTTGGGACCGGCGGAGACCCAGTACTTC. Looking up the rest from reference TRBV5-5 and TRBJ2-5 gives the full variable domain: DAGVTQSPTHLIKTRGQQVTLRCSPISGHKSVSWYQQVLGQGPQFIFQYYEKEERGRGNFPDRFSARQFPNYSSELNVNALLLGDSALYLCASSLGPAETQYFGPGTRLLVL.